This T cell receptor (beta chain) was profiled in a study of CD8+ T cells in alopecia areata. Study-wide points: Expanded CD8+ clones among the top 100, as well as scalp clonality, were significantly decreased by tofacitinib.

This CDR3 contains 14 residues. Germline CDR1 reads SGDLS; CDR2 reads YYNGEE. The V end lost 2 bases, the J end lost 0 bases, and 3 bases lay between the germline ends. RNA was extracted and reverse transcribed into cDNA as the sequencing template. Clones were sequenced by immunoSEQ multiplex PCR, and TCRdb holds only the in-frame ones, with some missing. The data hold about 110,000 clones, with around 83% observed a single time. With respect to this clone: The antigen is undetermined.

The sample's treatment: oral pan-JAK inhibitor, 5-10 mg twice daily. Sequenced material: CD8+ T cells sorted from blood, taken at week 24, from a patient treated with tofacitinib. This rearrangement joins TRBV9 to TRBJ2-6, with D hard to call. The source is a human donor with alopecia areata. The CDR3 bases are TGTGCCAGCAGCGTTGACTCTGGGGCCAACGTCCTGACTTTC. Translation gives CASSVDSGANVLTF. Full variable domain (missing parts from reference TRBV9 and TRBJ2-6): DSGVTQTPKHLITATGQRVTLRCSPRSGDLSVYWYQQSLDQGLQFLIQYYNGEERAKGNILERFSAQQFPDLHSELNLSSLELGDSALYFCASSVDSGANVLTFGAGSRLTVL.